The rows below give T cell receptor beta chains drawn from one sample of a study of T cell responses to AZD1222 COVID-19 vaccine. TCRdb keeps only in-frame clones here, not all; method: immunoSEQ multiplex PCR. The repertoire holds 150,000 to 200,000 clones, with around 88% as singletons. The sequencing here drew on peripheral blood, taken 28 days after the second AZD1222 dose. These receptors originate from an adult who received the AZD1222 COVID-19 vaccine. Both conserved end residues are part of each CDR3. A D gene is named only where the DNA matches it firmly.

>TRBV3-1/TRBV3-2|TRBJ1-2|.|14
CASSQGSTNYGYTF
TGTGCCAGCAGCCAGGGGAGTACTAACTATGGCTACACCTTC
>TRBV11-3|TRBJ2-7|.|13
CASSLALGYEQYF
TGTGCCAGCAGCTTAGCTCTGGGCTACGAGCAGTACTTC
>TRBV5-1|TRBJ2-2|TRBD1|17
CASSLNTGTGNTGELFF
TGCGCCAGCAGCTTAAACACCGGGACAGGGAACACCGGGGAGCTGTTTTTT
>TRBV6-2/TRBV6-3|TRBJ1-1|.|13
CASSLKMNTEAFF
TGTGCCAGCAGTCTCAAGATGAACACTGAAGCTTTCTTT
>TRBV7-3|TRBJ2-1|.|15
CASSLTESIGGKQFF
TGTGCCAGCAGCTTAACGGAGTCGATCGGGGGTAAGCAGTTCTTC
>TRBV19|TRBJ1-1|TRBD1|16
CASSIEEGALNTEAFF
TGTGCCAGTAGTATAGAGGAGGGGGCCCTGAACACTGAAGCTTTCTTT
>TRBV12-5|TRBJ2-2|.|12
CAGAGDTGELFF
TGTGCCGGGGCAGGGGACACCGGGGAGCTGTTTTTT
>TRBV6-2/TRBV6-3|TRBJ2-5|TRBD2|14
CASSQAGPQETQYF
TGTGCCAGCAGCCAAGCGGGGCCCCAAGAGACCCAGTACTTC
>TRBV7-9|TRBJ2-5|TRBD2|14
CASSTSVIQETQYF
TGTGCCAGCAGCACTAGCGTTATCCAAGAGACCCAGTACTTC
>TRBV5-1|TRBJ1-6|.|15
CASSLHGGMDSPLHF
TGCGCCAGCAGCTTGCATGGGGGAATGGATTCACCCCTCCACTTT
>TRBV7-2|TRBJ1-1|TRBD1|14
CASSSGPGGGEAFF
TGTGCCAGCAGCTCCGGCCCAGGGGGTGGTGAAGCTTTCTTT
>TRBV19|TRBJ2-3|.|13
CASSQQGSNTQYF
TGTGCCAGTAGTCAACAGGGAAGTAATACGCAGTATTTT
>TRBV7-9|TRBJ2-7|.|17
CASSSASGVVEGREQYF
TGTGCCAGCAGCTCTGCATCCGGGGTTGTGGAGGGGCGCGAGCAGTACTTC
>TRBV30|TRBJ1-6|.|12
CGHQLYNSPLHF
TGTGGGCACCAACTTTATAATTCACCCCTCCACTTT
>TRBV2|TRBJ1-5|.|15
CASSFLRTSNQPQHF
TGTGCCAGCAGTTTTCTACGGACTAGCAATCAGCCCCAGCATTTT
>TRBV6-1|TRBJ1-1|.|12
CASSEGEWVAFF
TGTGCCAGCAGTGAAGGGGAGTGGGTTGCTTTCTTT
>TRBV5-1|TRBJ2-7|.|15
CASSLDGNRAYEQYF
TGCGCCAGCAGCTTGGACGGGAACAGGGCTTACGAGCAGTACTTC
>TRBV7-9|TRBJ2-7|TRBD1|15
CASSPGTGGKYEQYF
TGTGCCAGCAGCCCAGGGACAGGGGGCAAGTACGAGCAGTACTTC
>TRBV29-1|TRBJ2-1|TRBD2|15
CSVEDSGSSYNEQFF
TGCAGCGTTGAAGATAGCGGGAGCTCCTACAATGAGCAGTTCTTC
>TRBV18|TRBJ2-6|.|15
CASSLPGTGANVLTF
TGTGCCAGCTCACTCCCAGGGACTGGGGCCAACGTCCTGACTTTC
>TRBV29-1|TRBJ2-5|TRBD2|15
CSVGKSGGNQETQYF
TGCAGCGTTGGAAAGAGCGGGGGTAACCAAGAGACCCAGTACTTC
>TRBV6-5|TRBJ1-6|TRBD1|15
CASSWGQGGSSPLHF
TGTGCCAGCAGTTGGGGACAGGGAGGAAGTTCACCCCTCCACTTT
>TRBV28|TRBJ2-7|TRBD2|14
CASSFRLAGYEQYF
TGTGCCAGCAGTTTTAGGCTAGCGGGGTACGAGCAGTACTTC
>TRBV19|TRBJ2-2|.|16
CASSIVRQSNTGELFF
TGTGCCAGTAGTATAGTCCGGCAGTCGAACACCGGGGAGCTGTTTTTT
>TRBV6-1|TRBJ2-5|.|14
CASSEVWQQETQYF
TGTGCCAGCAGTGAAGTTTGGCAGCAAGAGACCCAGTACTTC